Below, 18 T cell receptor beta chains from the same sample are listed, as sequenced in a study of long-term antiretroviral therapy in people with HIV. This was the immunoSEQ v3.0 assay at survey level. Only in-frame clones appear in the TCRdb table, and some are missing; sequencing was by immunoSEQ multiplex PCR. The table includes 34,000 or so clones, roughly 84% detected once. The specimen comprised unsorted PBMCs, sampled just over 2.7 years before starting antiretroviral therapy. These receptors originate from a woman under 40 with HIV.

This chain uses TRBV5-4 with TRBJ2-7; D is uncertain. The ends were cut back, 0 bases at V and 3 bases at J, with 10 bases in the middle. The CDR3 is 14 amino acids. Germline CDR1 is SGHNT and CDR2 is YYREEE (reference sequence). Here the CDR3 reads CASSLGQGIYEQYF. In DNA, the CDR3 is TGTGCCAGCAGCTTGGGACAAGGAATCTACGAGCAGTACTTC.

This clone was seen more than once but under ten times. The V gene is TRBV15, the J gene TRBJ1-2, with D maybe TRBD1 (5 bases). CDR3 length equals 13 residues. Germline V gives CDR1 LNHNV, CDR2 YYDKDF (reference sequence). V was pared by 0 bases and J by 8 bases, with 10 bases between. As DNA, the CDR3 is TGTGCCACCAGCAGAGATATCAGGGACGGCTACACCTTC. This translates into CATSRDIRDGYTF.

The gene calls are TRBV29-1 and TRBJ2-5; D remains ambiguous. Germline CDR1 is SQVTM and CDR2 is ANQGSEA. CDR3 size: 13 residues. With 6 bases removed from V and 2 bases from J, the gap between germline ends came to 13 bases. The CDR3 coding sequence is TGCAGCGTCCAAGGGAACTATCAAGAGACCCAGTACTTC. This encodes CSVQGNYQETQYF.

The chain uses TRBV2 and TRBJ1-6; D possibly corresponds to TRBD1 (6 bases). The V end lost 6 bases, the J end lost 0 bases, and 12 bases lay between the germline ends. The CDR3 is 16 amino acids. Germline V gene data show CDR1 as SNHLY and CDR2 as FYNNEI. The chain's CDR3 is CASSPGGRSYNSPLHF. CDR3 in DNA: TGTGCCAGCAGCCCTGGGGGGCGCTCCTATAATTCACCCCTCCACTTT.

The V call is TRBV5-1, the J call TRBJ1-2; 7 bases fit TRBD1. V gave up 4 bases and J gave up 11 bases; unmatched junction bases: 8. The CDR3 is 12 amino acids. Germline V gene sequence: CDR1 SGHRS, CDR2 YFSETQ. CDR3 DNA: TGCGCCAGCAGCCTGGAGGGGGCCGTTTACACCTTC. This translates into CASSLEGAVYTF. Full variable domain (remainder filled in from reference TRBV5-1 and TRBJ1-2): KAGVTQTPRYLIKTRGQQVTLSCSPISGHRSVSWYQQTPGQGLQFLFEYFSETQRNKGNFPGRFSGRQFSNSRSEMNVSTLELGDSALYLCASSLEGAVYTFGSGTRLTVV.

V gene TRBV5-1 combines with J gene TRBJ1-2; 8 bases map to TRBD1. From germline, CDR1 is SGHRS and CDR2 YFSETQ. The CDR3 totals 14 residues. The trim removed 2 bases at V and 8 bases at J, leaving 8 bases unmatched. The CDR3 nucleotides are TGCGCCAGCAGCTTCACGCAGGGGGCGCAGGGCTACACCTTC. It yields the protein CASSFTQGAQGYTF.

V and J are TRBV7-8 and TRBJ2-1; possibly TRBD2 for D (5 bases). Between the trimmed V and J ends, which lost 1 base and 4 bases, there was a span of 8 bases. From germline, CDR1 is SGHVS and CDR2 FQNEAQ. This CDR3 is built from 14 residues. The CDR3 sequence is CASSLGGLYNEQFF. CDR3 DNA: TGTGCCAGCAGCTTAGGAGGGTTATACAATGAGCAGTTCTTC.

CDR3 region: CASSLESGGGETQYF. The CDR3 DNA reads as TGTGCCAGCAGCTTAGAGTCGGGGGGGGGAGAGACCCAGTACTTC. The chain recombines TRBV7-8 with TRBJ2-5; TRBD2 matches 8 bases. The CDR3 spans 15 residues. After removal of 1 base from V and 4 bases from J, the junction contained 5 bases not matched to a gene. In germline, CDR1 is SGHVS, CDR2 FQNEAQ.

A single count supports this clone. The chain carries TRBV18 and TRBJ1-1; 7 nucleotides align to TRBD1. Germline V gene data show CDR1 as KGHSH and CDR2 as LQKENI. V shed 1 base, J shed 4 bases, and the junction held 9 bases outside the gene matches. This CDR3 is built from 16 residues. The CDR3 here is CASSPRDSSLGTEAFF. For the CDR3, the DNA is TGTGCCAGCTCACCACGGGACAGTTCATTGGGCACTGAAGCTTTCTTT.

The gene calls are TRBV10-3 and TRBJ1-1; 9 bases align to TRBD1. Germline assignment: CDR1 ENHRY and CDR2 SYGVKD. V trimming: 0 bases; J trimming: 6 bases; junction bases outside the gene matches: 8. CDR3 length equals 16 residues. CDR3 residues: CAISESTGQGFAEAFF. The DNA for the CDR3 is TGTGCCATCAGTGAGTCGACAGGACAGGGGTTCGCTGAAGCTTTCTTT.

The count of this clone is one. The CDR3 nucleotides are TGTGCCAGCGGTGGTCATGCAGGCTCCTACGAGCAGTACGTC. Translation: CASGGHAGSYEQYV. The chain uses TRBV5-6 and TRBJ2-7; D uncertain. V gave up 7 bases and J gave up 0 bases, with 14 bases separating them. Looked up from germline, CDR1 is SGHDT and CDR2 is YYEEEE. This CDR3 spans 14 amino acids.

This chain uses TRBV7-9 with TRBJ2-1; TRBD2 matches 8 bases. The CDR3 covers 15 residues. Germline V CDR1 and CDR2: SEHNR, FQNEAQ (reference sequence). V was pared by 4 bases and J by 7 bases, with 9 bases of the junction left unmatched. The DNA for the CDR3 is TGTGCCAGCAGCTCAGCCGGGACTAGTGGGAATGAGCAGTTCTTC. It specifies CASSSAGTSGNEQFF.

The J gene is TRBJ1-4, the V gene TRBV30; D gene unclear. V gave up 2 bases and J gave up 0 bases, with 16 bases separating them. Germline values: CDR1 GTSNPN, CDR2 SVGIG (reference sequence). CDR3 length: 17 amino acids. The CDR3 here is CAWSMAIGPATNEKLFF. CDR3 nucleotides: TGTGCCTGGAGTATGGCTATTGGACCGGCAACTAATGAAAAACTGTTTTTT.

The chain is built from TRBV11-2 and TRBJ2-2, with TRBD2 identical over 7 bases. This CDR3 comprises 16 residues. Trimming took 3 bases from V and 6 from J; bases not matched to a gene: 10. Germline loops: CDR1 SGHAT, CDR2 FQNNGV. The CDR3 spells CASSFLILAASGELFF. In DNA form, the CDR3 reads TGTGCCAGCAGCTTCTTAATCCTAGCGGCGTCCGGGGAGCTGTTTTTT.

The chain carries TRBV14 and TRBJ2-5; D assignment may be TRBD1 or TRBD2 (5 bases each). CDR3 length: 16 residues. Trimming took off 1 base at V and 3 bases at J, with 15 bases between the two ends. Germline CDR1 is SGHDN and CDR2 is FVKESK. The CDR3: CASSQAGTPDEETQYF. CDR3 coding DNA: TGTGCCAGCAGCCAAGCCGGGACCCCTGACGAAGAGACCCAGTACTTC.

The sample holds one count of this clone. The chain links TRBV14 to TRBJ2-5, with TRBD2 identical over 10 bases. V lost 3 bases, J lost 3 bases, and 13 bases stayed unmatched. Per germline, CDR1 SGHDN and CDR2 FVKESK. The CDR3 has 18 residues. CDR3 residues: CASSHKESGGVRKETQYF. DNA for the CDR3: TGTGCCAGCAGCCATAAGGAGAGCGGGGGGGTACGGAAAGAGACCCAGTACTTC.

The chain links TRBV6-6 to TRBJ2-6; D ambiguous. Germline V gene sequence: CDR1 MNHNY, CDR2 SVGAGI (reference sequence). The germline V and J ends were trimmed by 0 bases and 4 bases, with 10 bases remaining between them. The CDR3 is made up of 16 amino acids. CDR3: CASSYSTSAGANVLTF. CDR3 nucleotide sequence: TGTGCCAGCAGTTACTCGACATCTGCGGGGGCCAACGTCCTGACTTTC.

The chain joins TRBV6-5 to TRBJ2-3; 7 bases align to TRBD1. Germline values: CDR1 MNHEY, CDR2 SVGAGI. This CDR3 contains 13 residues. J was trimmed by 10 bases and V by 2 bases; bases with no gene match: 6. This CDR3 reads CASSYPGTEAQYF. For the CDR3, the DNA is TGTGCCAGCAGTTACCCCGGGACAGAAGCGCAGTATTTT.